This entry lists 17 T cell receptor beta chains sequenced from one sample in a study of vaccination effects on CD4 cells after COVID-19. An approximately 10-day culture period preceded the isolation of CD4+ T cells. Vaccination of participants consisted of two doses of either the BNT162b2 or mRNA-1273 vaccine. No antigens are known for them. Data came from immunoSEQ multiplex PCR; TCRdb stores just in-frame clones and leaves some out. The sample gives tens of thousands of clones, 73% of which show up once; approximately 2.4% is in the top ten. The sequencing used CD4+ T cells from PBMCs cultured without peptide, collected after COVID-19 vaccination. The receptors were gathered from a human donor who received a COVID-19 vaccine.

This chain links TRBV7-3 with TRBJ1-1; a possible D gene is TRBD1 (5 bases). V was clipped by 0 bases and J by 5 bases, with 13 bases between them. CDR1 and CDR2 (germline): SGHTA, FQGTGA. This CDR3 contains 15 residues. Here the CDR3 DNA reads TGTGCCAGCAGCTTAACAGGGGCCGGGGGGACTGAAGCTTTCTTT. Translating gives CASSLTGAGGTEAFF.

This chain links TRBV7-9 with TRBJ2-1; 7 bases fit TRBD1. In germline, CDR1 is SEHNR, CDR2 FQNEAQ (reference sequence). CDR3 length: 15 amino acids. V dropped 5 bases and J dropped 3; count of bases not matched to a gene: 7. The CDR3 bases are TGTGCCAGCAGCAAGGGACAGAGCGACTACAATGAGCAGTTCTTC. Protein: CASSKGQSDYNEQFF.

This clone was seen only a few times. The chain joins TRBV15 to TRBJ1-2, with D unclear. Germline CDR1 is LNHNV and CDR2 is YYDKDF (reference sequence). Trimming took 5 bases from V and 0 from J, leaving 13 bases between them. The CDR3 is 15 amino acids. In nucleotides, the CDR3 is TGTGCCACCAGCGCCTACAACACGGCTAACTATGGCTACACCTTC. Protein product: CATSAYNTANYGYTF.

The CDR3 region has the DNA TGCGCCAGCAGCCCGGGAGTCAGAAACACCATATATTTT. Residues: CASSPGVRNTIYF. The rearrangement uses TRBV5-1 and TRBJ1-3; D gene ambiguous. This CDR3 comprises 13 residues. From germline, CDR1 is SGHRS and CDR2 YFSETQ. Trimming pared 4 bases from V and 5 bases from J, leaving 10 bases between.

The chain employs TRBV5-1 and TRBJ2-2, with TRBD2 as a possible D gene (5 bases). V dropped 4 bases and J dropped 1 base, with 8 bases sitting between them. Germline V gene lookup returns CDR1 SGHRS and CDR2 YFSETQ. The CDR3 sequence is 14 residues long. DNA of the CDR3: TGCGCCAGCAGCCCTGGACTGAACACCGGGGAGCTGTTTTTT. Its protein product is CASSPGLNTGELFF.

The chain is built from TRBV29-1 and TRBJ2-2; TRBD1 or TRBD2 may be the D gene (5 bases each). Germline lookup yields CDR1 SQVTM and CDR2 ANQGSEA. The CDR3 length is 14 residues. The ends were cut back, 5 bases at V and 4 bases at J, with 14 bases in the middle. The DNA of the CDR3 is TGCAGCGTTATTACGGGACGCGGCACCGGGGAGCTGTTTTTT. It encodes CSVITGRGTGELFF.

The chain recombines TRBV5-1 with TRBJ2-7; TRBD1 agrees at 11 bases. This CDR3 is built from 14 residues. Trimming cost V 4 bases and J 6 bases; bases outside gene matches: 6. Looked up from germline, CDR1 is SGHRS and CDR2 is YFSETQ. The CDR3 reads CASSPGQGVGEQYV. The CDR3, as DNA: TGCGCCAGCAGCCCGGGACAGGGGGTTGGCGAGCAGTACGTC.

The chain employs TRBV5-4 and TRBJ1-2; D remains unclear. Trimming left V 4 bases short and J 2 bases short, with 9 bases between. The CDR3 has 13 amino acids. Germline V gene lookup returns CDR1 SGHNT and CDR2 YYREEE (reference sequence). CDR3 coding DNA: TGTGCCAGCAGCCCGGACGGAAACTATGGCTACACCTTC. Protein: CASSPDGNYGYTF. The variable domain in full, with the rest retrieved from reference TRBV5-4 and TRBJ1-2, is ETGVTQSPTHLIKTRGQQVTLRCSSQSGHNTVSWYQQALGQGPQFIFQYYREEENGRGNFPPRFSGLQFPNYSSELNVNALELDDSALYLCASSPDGNYGYTFGSGTRLTVV.

The DNA of the CDR3 is TGTGCCTGGACAGGGCCCATGAACACTGAAGCTTTCTTT. As protein: CAWTGPMNTEAFF. J is TRBJ1-1 and V is TRBV30, with D maybe TRBD1 (5 bases). CDR3 length: 13 amino acids. The V gene's germline CDR1 is GTSNPN and CDR2 SVGIG (reference sequence). V was pared by 4 bases and J by 0 bases, with 9 bases between.

In DNA form, the CDR3 reads TGTGCCTGGAGGAAAGGACAGCTTGAGGTTAACTATGGCTACACCTTC. It translates to CAWRKGQLEVNYGYTF. V is TRBV30 and J is TRBJ1-2; a weak D match, TRBD1 (6 bases). This CDR3 has 16 residues. V gave up 3 bases and J gave up 1 base, with 18 bases separating them. The germline V gene encodes CDR1 GTSNPN and CDR2 SVGIG (reference sequence).

This clone occurred once. The chain joins TRBV7-2 to TRBJ1-6; D unclear. The CDR3 extends over 12 amino acids. Trimming took off 5 bases at V and 6 bases at J, with 5 bases between the two ends. Germline assignment: CDR1 SGHTA and CDR2 FQGNSA. CDR3 residues: CASSEINSPLHF. The CDR3 nucleotides are TGTGCCAGCAGCGAAATTAATTCACCCCTCCACTTT. Full variable domain (rest looked up from reference TRBV7-2 and TRBJ1-6): GAGVSQSPSNKVTEKGKDVELRCDPISGHTALYWYRQSLGQGLEFLIYFQGNSAPDKSGLPSDRFSAERTGGSVSTLTIQRTQQEDSAVYLCASSEINSPLHFGNGTRLTVT.

J is TRBJ2-2 and V is TRBV5-3; D tentatively fits TRBD1 or TRBD2 (5 bases each). TRBV5-3 is an ORF, with its function uncertain. The CDR3 sequence is 16 residues long. V lost 2 bases and J 7 bases, leaving 18 bases between the germline ends. This CDR3 reads CARSFTGRGENGELFF. The CDR3 region has the DNA TGTGCCAGAAGCTTTACAGGCCGGGGCGAGAACGGGGAGCTGTTTTTT.

This chain links TRBV7-8 with TRBJ1-6, with 9 positions matching TRBD1. With V trimmed by 5 bases and J by 7 bases, 3 bases remained unmatched. The CDR3 runs to 14 residues. The germline V gene encodes CDR1 SGHVS and CDR2 FQNEAQ. The CDR3 here is CASSQTGGNSPLHF. As DNA, the CDR3 is TGTGCCAGCAGCCAGACAGGGGGAAATTCACCCCTCCACTTT.

The V gene is TRBV24-1, the J gene TRBJ2-3; 7 bases are a match to TRBD1. The CDR3 runs 15 residues. Germline V lookup: CDR1 KGHDR, CDR2 SFDVKD. V shed 3 bases, J shed 1 base, and the junction held 3 bases outside the gene matches. The CDR3 DNA reads as TGTGCCACCAGTGATAGGGGGCGCGGCACAGATACGCAGTATTTT. It is translated as CATSDRGRGTDTQYF.

This clone showed up just a few times. The J gene is TRBJ1-2, the V gene TRBV2, with 10 positions matching TRBD1. The CDR3 is 13 residues long. Germline V lookup: CDR1 SNHLY, CDR2 FYNNEI. V was pared by 8 bases and J by 3 bases, with 3 bases of the junction left unmatched. Here the CDR3 DNA reads TGTGCCAGCCGGGACAGGGGTCACTATGGCTACACCTTC. Encoded protein: CASRDRGHYGYTF.

This chain connects TRBV24-1 to TRBJ2-5, with D unresolved. The germline V and J ends were trimmed by 0 bases and 3 bases, with 13 bases remaining between them. Germline CDR1 is KGHDR and CDR2 is SFDVKD. This CDR3 has 16 amino acids. The CDR3 nucleotides are TGTGCCACCAGTGATTTGCCTTTCAGGCCTGAAGAGACCCAGTACTTC. Protein: CATSDLPFRPEETQYF.

This sequence joins TRBV27 and TRBJ2-6, with a weak D call TRBD2 (6 bases). The V end lost 6 bases, the J end lost 4 bases, and 19 bases lay between the germline ends. The CDR3 extends over 17 amino acids. CDR1 and CDR2 (germline): MNHEY, SMNVEV (reference sequence). This chain's CDR3 is CASSIFGGTPGANVLTF. The CDR3 nucleotides read TGTGCCAGCAGCATCTTCGGGGGAACCCCGGGGGCCAACGTCCTGACTTTC.